This TCR beta chain emerged from a study of shared clonotypes between healthy human individuals. The naive CD8 subset, CD45RO-negative cells positively selected for CCR7, excluded terminally differentiated effector memory CD45RA+ cells. Whole-study findings and limits: Naive CD4 clonotype sharing across a handful of donors was approximately 5.2%.

Details on this clone: Its antigen is unknown.

Trimming left V 4 bases short and J 0 bases short, with 11 bases between. Per germline, CDR1 SGHDT and CDR2 YYEEEE. The CDR3 covers 14 residues. An assay was performed, and its level was deep. Per the authors' pipeline: Filtering differed, since immunoSEQ gave only junction sequences and no quality scores. Profiling relied on immunoSEQ multiplex PCR, and the TCRdb table lists in-frame clones only, not all of them. V and J calls and clone size follow that table, whereas D and trimming were derived from the DNA. The profile shows about 2.1 million clones, 90% to 95% of them singletons. The sample taken for sequencing was naive CD8+ T cells from PBMCs. This receptor was obtained from a man aged 18 to 29 in good health. Some clones in this sample may be carry-over from other donors' samples. This chain links TRBV5-6 with TRBJ2-7; no clear D gene. As DNA, the CDR3 is TGTGCCAGCAGCAGGGATTCTAACTCCTACGAGCAGTACTTC. As protein: CASSRDSNSYEQYF.